What follows are 2 T cell receptor beta chains derived from one specimen sequenced in a study of human versus mouse CDR3 diversity and MHC coevolution. Profiling relied on immunoSEQ multiplex PCR, and the TCRdb table lists in-frame clones only, not all of them. The sample has 45,000 to 75,000 clones; 85% to 95% are singletons. The specimen was naive CD4+ T cells from blood. As to subset: CD45RO-negative CD62L-positive naive CD4 T cells. The receptor source for this set is a person aged 55-75 years in good health.

The rearrangement uses TRBV25-1 and TRBJ2-3, with 10 positions matching TRBD2. V lost 2 bases to trimming and J lost 0 bases; unmatched junction nucleotides: 2. From germline, CDR1 is MGHDK and CDR2 SYGVNS. The CDR3 is made up of 16 amino acids. CDR3 coding DNA: TGTGCCAGCAGTGAAGGGACTAGCGTAAGCACAGATACGCAGTATTTT. Translation gives CASSEGTSVSTDTQYF.

The genes are TRBV18 and TRBJ1-1; D remains unclear. Germline V gene lookup returns CDR1 KGHSH and CDR2 LQKENI. V lost 9 bases to trimming and J lost 4 bases, with 18 bases between them. The CDR3 is 14 residues long. CDR3 amino acids: CASTRGPEGTEAFF. The CDR3 bases are TGTGCCAGTACCAGAGGTCCGGAGGGCACTGAAGCTTTCTTT.